Below are 32 T cell receptor beta chains sequenced from a single sample in a study of T cell repertoires in cytomegalovirus infection. Using its own MiXCR run on the reads, TCRdb lists one record per CDR3 protein. The data hold approximately 400,000 distinct CDR3 sequences, with roughly 31% observed a single time. The sequenced sample was PBMCs. The receptors come from a human donor in good health (CMV status not recorded). Some clones in this sample may be carry-over from other donors' samples.

Comments on this clonotype: One end of the junction fails to match germline, which may point to a read error. The chain combines TRBV11-2 with TRBJ2-5; TRBD2 agrees at 8 bases. Germline V gives CDR1 SGHAT, CDR2 FQNNGV. The CDR3 contains 16 residues. The chain's CDR3 is CASSLGATSVQESQYF. CDR3 coding DNA: TGTGCCAGCAGCTTAGGGGCGACTAGCGTACAAGAGTCCCAGTACTTC.

This chain uses TRBV3-1 with TRBJ1-2; the match to TRBD1 covers 9 bases. With 3 bases clipped from V and 3 bases from J, the junction kept 5 bases outside the gene matches. The CDR3 spans 15 residues. Per the germline V gene, CDR1 is LGHDT and CDR2 is YNNKEL (reference sequence). CDR3 nucleotides: TGTGCCAGCAGCCATAAAACAGGGGGCCACTATGGCTACACCTTC. Protein: CASSHKTGGHYGYTF. Looking up the rest from reference TRBV3-1 and TRBJ1-2 gives the full variable domain: DTAVSQTPKYLVTQMGNDKSIKCEQNLGHDTMYWYKQDSKKFLKIMFSYNNKELIINETVPNRFSPKSPDKAHLNLHINSLELGDSAVYFCASSHKTGGHYGYTFGSGTRLTVV.

This chain connects TRBV12-3 or TRBV12-4 to TRBJ1-6, with a tentative D call TRBD1 (5 bases). Trimming pared 3 bases from V and 6 bases from J, leaving 12 bases between. The CDR3 is 15 amino acids. CDR3 in amino acids: CASSLGGRGNSPLHF. CDR3 DNA sequence: TGTGCCAGCAGTTTGGGGGGTCGGGGTAATTCACCCCTCCACTTT.

Worth noting for this clonotype: A much larger clone differs from this one at a single base, so this may be a read error. The chain employs TRBV7-3 and TRBJ2-6; D remains unclear. Germline assignment: CDR1 SGHTA and CDR2 FQGTGA. This CDR3 has 12 amino acids. CDR3 bases: TGTTCCCGCTCAGCTGGGGCCAACGTCCTGACTTTC. Translating gives CSRSAGANVLTF.

This clonotype was counted many times. The chain combines TRBV7-6 with TRBJ1-1; TRBD1 might be the D (5 bases). CDR3 length: 17 amino acids. The V end was cut by 3 bases, the J end by 0 bases, with 17 bases between. CDR1 and CDR2 (germline): SGHVS, FNYEAQ. CDR3 residues: CASSLRRGSSLNTEAFF. CDR3 nucleotides: TGTGCCAGCAGCTTGCGTCGGGGCTCCAGCTTGAACACTGAAGCTTTCTTT.

The chain carries TRBV4-3 and TRBJ2-5; D might be TRBD1 (5 bases). V gave up 0 bases and J gave up 11 bases, with 16 bases separating them. This CDR3 comprises 14 residues. The germline CDR1 and CDR2 sequences are LGHNA and YSLEER. The CDR3 reads CASSQDLQGWPQYF. The CDR3 DNA reads as TGCGCCAGCAGCCAAGATTTGCAGGGTTGGCCTCAGTACTTC.

This clonotype was counted only a few times. V usage is TRBV7-2 and J usage is TRBJ1-4; D is perhaps TRBD1 (5 bases). Germline values: CDR1 SGHTA, CDR2 FQGNSA. V was cut by 1 base and J by 10 bases, with 16 bases left in between. The CDR3 runs to 15 residues. As DNA, the CDR3 is TGTGCCAGCAGCTTAGAGCTCGGGGGGGAGGGAAAACTGTTTTTT. Amino acids: CASSLELGGEGKLFF. Drawing the rest from reference TRBV7-2 and TRBJ1-4, the complete variable domain is GAGVSQSPSNKVTEKGKDVELRCDPISGHTALYWYRQSLGQGLEFLIYFQGNSAPDKSGLPSDRFSAERTGGSVSTLTIQRTQQEDSAVYLCASSLELGGEGKLFFGSGTQLSVL.

This chain links TRBV6-5 with TRBJ1-2; tentatively, D is TRBD1 (5 bases). The V end was cut by 0 bases, the J end by 2 bases, with 16 bases between. This CDR3 is 17 amino acids long. Per the germline V gene, CDR1 is MNHEY and CDR2 is SVGAGI. The CDR3 sequence is CASSYSGPAGLNYGYTF. CDR3 coding DNA: TGTGCCAGCAGTTACTCGGGACCCGCAGGGTTGAACTATGGCTACACCTTC.

CDR3 coding DNA: TGTGCCAGCTCGACGAGGACAGGGGCGTTTGACGAGCAGTACTTC. Protein product: CASSTRTGAFDEQYF. The chain uses TRBV18 and TRBJ2-7, with TRBD1 matching over 9 bases. This CDR3 spans 15 amino acids. V lost 6 bases, J lost 5 bases, and 11 bases stayed unmatched. Per the germline V gene, CDR1 is KGHSH and CDR2 is LQKENI.

This clonotype was counted a few times. The chain combines TRBV3-1 with TRBJ2-3; 9 bases are shared with TRBD2. Germline CDR1 is LGHDT and CDR2 is YNNKEL (reference sequence). V lost 0 bases, J lost 0 bases, and 7 bases stayed unmatched. The CDR3 spans 18 residues. CDR3 sequence reads: CASSQDFFSGGSTDTQYF. The DNA of the CDR3 is TGTGCCAGCAGCCAAGACTTCTTTAGCGGGGGTAGCACAGATACGCAGTATTTT.

This clonotype was seen ten or more times. The chain has TRBV7-9 and TRBJ1-4; D might be TRBD1 (6 bases). This CDR3 spans 15 amino acids. Germline lookup yields CDR1 SEHNR and CDR2 FQNEAQ (reference sequence). Trimming stripped 5 bases from V and 7 bases from J, with 17 bases between. The CDR3, as DNA: TGTGCCAGCAGCCCCCGGGGGGCGCCGGGTGAAAAACTGTTTTTT. Translated, it gives CASSPRGAPGEKLFF.

This clonotype was observed at least ten times. V and J are TRBV11-2 and TRBJ1-5; no clear D. V shed 4 bases and J shed 4 bases, with 8 bases lying between them. The germline gives CDR1 SGHAT, CDR2 FQNNGV. The CDR3 spans 13 residues. The CDR3 DNA is TGTGCCAGCAGCTCTGCAGTGAATCAGCCCCAGCATTTT. It is translated as CASSSAVNQPQHF. The full variable domain, rest sourced from reference TRBV11-2 and TRBJ1-5, is EAGVAQSPRYKIIEKRQSVAFWCNPISGHATLYWYQQILGQGPKLLIQFQNNGVVDDSQLPKDRFSAERLKGVDSTLKIQPAKLEDSAVYLCASSSAVNQPQHFGDGTRLSIL.

This rearrangement joins TRBV6-5 to TRBJ1-1; 9 bases map to TRBD1. The CDR3 is made up of 16 amino acids. Trimming cost V 4 bases and J 10 bases; bases outside gene matches: 16. CDR1 is MNHEY and CDR2 is SVGAGI in the germline V gene. The CDR3 DNA sequence: TGTGCCAGCAGTTCCCCGACAGGGGGGACAGGGCGTATAGCTTTCTTT. It is translated as CASSSPTGGTGRIAFF.

This clonotype was detected many times. This chain connects TRBV28 to TRBJ2-3; no definite D call. The CDR3 is 12 residues long. Germline V gene sequence: CDR1 MDHEN, CDR2 SYDVKM. V gave up 3 bases and J gave up 6 bases, with 7 bases separating them. The CDR3 DNA is TGTGCCAGCAGTTTCCTGAGTGATACGCAGTATTTT. It specifies CASSFLSDTQYF.

The rearrangement joins TRBV7-3 to TRBJ1-2; 7 nucleotides align to TRBD1. Germline CDR1 SGHTA, CDR2 FQGTGA. The CDR3 totals 20 residues. The V segment lost 2 bases and the J segment 5 bases; nucleotides outside the gene matches: 23. The CDR3 DNA reads as TGTGCCAGCAGCTTACGACCTCCCCCCCATGGAGGGGACAGAGCGTATGGCTACACCTTC. This sequence encodes CASSLRPPPHGGDRAYGYTF.

The chain is built from TRBV7-2 and TRBJ2-3, with TRBD1 as a possible D gene (6 bases). Germline assignment: CDR1 SGHTA and CDR2 FQGNSA. This CDR3 is 15 amino acids long. The ends were cut back, 5 bases at V and 0 bases at J, with 12 bases in the middle. In nucleotides, the CDR3 is TGTGCCAGCAGCCGTCGGGACACAAGCACAGATACGCAGTATTTT. It yields the protein CASSRRDTSTDTQYF.

In the case of this clonotype: One end of the junction varies from germline; a read error may be responsible. The genes are TRBV5-6 and TRBJ2-3; tentative D call: TRBD1 (6 bases). This CDR3 is built from 11 residues. Germline values: CDR1 SGHDT, CDR2 YYEEEE. This chain's CDR3 is CASSRTATQYF. CDR3 nucleotide sequence: TGTGCCAGCAGCCGGACAGCTACGCAGTATTTT.

This clonotype has just one count. This chain links TRBV12-3 or TRBV12-4 with TRBJ2-5; D call uncertain. The CDR3 spans 14 residues. Trimming left V 7 bases short and J 1 base short, with 13 bases between. CDR3 in DNA: TGTGCCAGCACCCAAGGGCCGGTCCAAGAGACCCAGTACTTC. It translates to CASTQGPVQETQYF.

The sample holds a few counts of this clonotype. CDR3 nucleotide sequence: TGTGCCAGCAGGAACCGGACAGGGGCGAACAATGAGCAGTTCTTC. Its protein is CASRNRTGANNEQFF. The V and J genes are TRBV2 and TRBJ2-1; TRBD1 matches at 9 bases. The trim removed 6 bases at V and 5 bases at J, leaving 8 bases unmatched. The CDR3 consists of 15 residues. Looked up from germline, CDR1 is SNHLY and CDR2 is FYNNEI.

Turning to this clonotype: Since a much larger clone is just one base distant, this may be a read error. The chain uses TRBV7-8 and TRBJ1-4; weak D call: TRBD1 (5 bases). The CDR3 has 16 amino acids. Germline lookup yields CDR1 SGHVS and CDR2 FQNEAQ. DNA of the CDR3: TGTGCCAGCAGACAGCAGGGATTTGCTACTAATGATAAACTGTTTTTT. Protein: CASRQQGFATNDKLFF.

This clonotype was detected only a few times. This sequence joins TRBV19 and TRBJ1-1; no clear D. Trimming stripped 5 bases from V and 8 bases from J, with 21 bases between. The CDR3 loop spans 15 amino acids. Per the germline V gene, CDR1 is LNHDA and CDR2 is SQIVND (reference sequence). The CDR3 here is CASSPTLGSTPEAFF. The CDR3 region has the DNA TGTGCCAGTAGTCCCACCCTAGGTAGTACACCCGAAGCTTTCTTT.

This clonotype turned up a few times. V is TRBV18 and J is TRBJ2-7; D gene unclear. CDR3 size: 14 residues. The V end lost 4 bases, the J end lost 5 bases, and 15 bases lay between the germline ends. In germline, CDR1 is KGHSH, CDR2 LQKENI. In nucleotides, the CDR3 is TGTGCCAGCTCACTCGCGACCCTTAACAACGAGCAGTACTTC. As protein: CASSLATLNNEQYF.

The table lists this clonotype with a few counts. The V and J genes are TRBV19 and TRBJ2-3, with D possibly matching TRBD2 (6 bases). Germline V CDR1 and CDR2: LNHDA, SQIVND (reference sequence). CDR3 size: 14 residues. The ends were cut back, 7 bases at V and 1 base at J, with 12 bases in the middle. The CDR3 bases are TGTGCCAGTATGGGGGGTCCTGGCACAGATACGCAGTATTTT. As protein: CASMGGPGTDTQYF.

The chain uses TRBV12-3 or TRBV12-4 and TRBJ1-2; D is ambiguous. V was trimmed by 2 bases and J by 6 bases, leaving 19 bases between them. CDR3 length: 16 residues. CDR3 DNA: TGTGCCAGCAGTTTAAGGCGGCAGCCACGAAGTGATGGCTACACCTTC. It translates to CASSLRRQPRSDGYTF.

About this clonotype itself: One base away lies a much larger clone, so this may be a sequencing read error. The missing conserved phenylalanine or tryptophan at the end of this CDR3 makes a read error likely. The V gene is TRBV6-1, the J gene TRBJ2-3; 12 positions match TRBD2. V was clipped by 5 bases and J by 1 base; unmatched bases: 4. Germline V CDR1 and CDR2: MNHNS, SASEGT. The CDR3 is made up of 16 amino acids. The CDR3, as DNA: TGTGCCAGCAGTCACCTAGCGGGGGGGCGCACAGATACGCAGTATTTG. It translates to CASSHLAGGRTDTQYL.

The chain recombines TRBV6-2 or TRBV6-3 with TRBJ1-4, with 7 bases identical to TRBD1. V dropped 9 bases and J dropped 8; count of bases not matched to a gene: 9. Germline V CDR1 and CDR2: MNHEY, SVGEGT. There are 13 residues in the CDR3. The chain's CDR3 is CASFRTGSEKLFF. As DNA, the CDR3 is TGTGCCAGTTTCCGGACAGGAAGCGAAAAACTGTTTTTT.

On this clonotype: A much larger clone differs by one base, so this may be a read error. This CDR3 fails to terminate in the conserved phenylalanine or tryptophan, so it likely reflects a read error. The chain joins TRBV7-6 to TRBJ2-1, with no clear D. The germline V gene encodes CDR1 SGHVS and CDR2 FNYEAQ. This CDR3 has 15 amino acids. V was cut by 1 base and J by 3 bases, with 10 bases left in between. The CDR3 region has the DNA TGTGCCAGCAGCTTAGGGTCTGGGTTCTACAATGAGCAGTTCTTA. Its translation is CASSLGSGFYNEQFL.

Regarding this clonotype: This may be a read error, as it is one base from a much larger clone. The gene calls are TRBV10-3 and TRBJ2-2; 7 bases match TRBD2. The CDR3 loop spans 14 amino acids. Germline CDR1 and CDR2: ENHRY and SYGVKD. The CDR3 DNA sequence: TGTGCCATCAATCCAGCGGGGAACCCCGGGGAGCTGTTTTTT. Translated, it gives CAINPAGNPGELFF.

This clonotype was counted once. The gene calls are TRBV5-1 and TRBJ2-7, with a tentative D call TRBD2 (6 bases). CDR1 is SGHRS and CDR2 is YFSETQ in the germline V gene. The CDR3 length is 16 residues. The V end was cut by 2 bases, the J end by 0 bases, with 15 bases between. The CDR3 bases are TGCGCCAGCAGCTTCGACGGCGGGGCCAGCTCCTACGAGCAGTACTTC. Protein: CASSFDGGASSYEQYF.

This clonotype has just a few counts. The CDR3 bases are TGTGCCAGCCTTTACACCGGGGAGCTGTTTTTT. Its protein product is CASLYTGELFF. This sequence joins TRBV19 and TRBJ2-2; D not resolved. This CDR3 spans 11 amino acids. Germline V CDR1 and CDR2: LNHDA, SQIVND (reference sequence). Trimming cost V 9 bases and J 3 bases, with 5 bases left between them. Using reference TRBV19 and TRBJ2-2 for the parts outside the CDR3, the full variable domain is DGGITQSPKYLFRKEGQNVTLSCEQNLNHDAMYWYRQDPGQGLRLIYYSQIVNDFQKGDIAEGYSVSREKKESFPLTVTSAQKNPTAFYLCASLYTGELFFGEGSRLTVL.

The chain uses TRBV5-4 and TRBJ1-2; D is undetermined. This CDR3 spans 14 amino acids. Germline V gene data show CDR1 as SGHNT and CDR2 as YYREEE (reference sequence). V lost 4 bases and J lost 8, with 18 bases in between. This CDR3 is CASSGIPALGGYTF. In DNA, the CDR3 is TGTGCCAGCAGCGGGATCCCGGCCCTGGGCGGCTACACCTTC.

This clonotype has at least ten counts. The chain is built from TRBV7-8 and TRBJ2-2; D is uncertain. V was cut by 1 base and J by 6 bases, with 15 bases left in between. Germline CDR1 is SGHVS and CDR2 is FQNEAQ. The CDR3 totals 16 residues. DNA of the CDR3: TGTGCCAGCAGCTTAGACGTGGTCAGACCGGCCGGGGAGCTGTTTTTT. Its protein is CASSLDVVRPAGELFF.